A selection of T cell receptor beta chains follows, all from one sample in a study of a mutant IDH1 vaccine in newly diagnosed glioma. The antigens for these receptors are not known. This table comes from immunoSEQ multiplex PCR, and its TCRdb copy is limited to in-frame clones, with some not included. This table holds almost 30,000 clones, 87% found once. Here the sequenced sample was peripheral blood mononuclear cells (PBMCs), taken from a glioma patient whose treatment included an IDH1 peptide vaccine. Source of these receptors: a middle-aged woman with glioma. Some clones in this sample may be carry-over from other donors' samples. Both conserved end residues are part of each CDR3. A D gene is named only where the DNA matches it firmly. Expanded clones get a size class; other rows say once, few or many, or leave the size out.

j_call clone_size d_call v_call cdr3_nt cdr3_aa
TRBJ2-7 once - TRBV7-2 TGTGCCAGCAGCTTAGCGGACTACTCCTACGAGCAGTACTTC CASSLADYSYEQYF
TRBJ1-1 few TRBD1 TRBV9 TGTGCCAGCAGCGTAGGACAGGGGGAAGCTTTCTTT CASSVGQGEAFF
TRBJ1-1 - - TRBV5-1 TGCGCCAGCAGCTTGGGGAGATCGTGGGGAAACACTGAAGCTTTCTTT CASSLGRSWGNTEAFF
TRBJ2-7 - - TRBV7-2 TGTGCCAGCAGCTCTGGGCGGGGTTACTCCTACGAGCAGTACTTC CASSSGRGYSYEQYF
TRBJ2-1 - - TRBV18 TGTGCCAGCTCACCACAGAAAACCTACAATGAGCAGTTCTTC CASSPQKTYNEQFF
TRBJ1-1 - - TRBV6-6 TGTGCCAGCAGTTTCGGGGACTCCTCGAACACTGAAGCTTTCTTT CASSFGDSSNTEAFF
TRBJ1-1 few - TRBV6-5 TGTGCCAGCAGTTGGGGGGAGAGCACTGAAGCTTTCTTT CASSWGESTEAFF
TRBJ1-3 - - TRBV11-3 TGTGCCAGCAGCTTAGAAGAAGGAAACACCATATATTTT CASSLEEGNTIYF
TRBJ2-5 - TRBD2 TRBV2 TGTGCCAGCCTCCCTGAGCGGGGACAAGAGACCCAGTACTTC CASLPERGQETQYF
TRBJ2-1 - TRBD2 TRBV28 TGTGCCAGCAGGGGGGGAGGGCCTAGGAATGAGCAGTTCTTC CASRGGGPRNEQFF
TRBJ1-2 few - TRBV6-1 TGTGCCAGCAGTGATCAGGGGTATGGCTACACCTTC CASSDQGYGYTF
TRBJ1-1 - TRBD1 TRBV28 TGTGCCAGCAGTCAGGGGTCTTTCGGGACAGAGGAAAGGACTGAAGCTTTCTTT CASSQGSFGTEERTEAFF
TRBJ1-5 - - TRBV14 TGTGCCAGCAGCCCCCCTGGACAGATAAATCAGCCCCAGCATTTT CASSPPGQINQPQHF
TRBJ2-3 - - TRBV9 TGTGCCAGCAGCGCAGGGGACGCCGAGATTACAGATACGCAGTATTTT CASSAGDAEITDTQYF
TRBJ2-3 - TRBD2 TRBV11-2 TGTGCCAGCAGGGGGACTAGGGCAGCAGATACGCAGTATTTT CASRGTRAADTQYF
TRBJ1-1 once - TRBV5-5 TGTGCCAGCAGCTTGAGGGGGGACACTGAAGCTTTCTTT CASSLRGDTEAFF
TRBJ2-7 - TRBD1 TRBV10-2 TGCGCCAGCAGCGCGGACAGGGGCGAGCAGTACTTC CASSADRGEQYF
TRBJ1-2 - TRBD1 TRBV28 TGTGCCAGCAGTGCACAGGGGATCGGAAAAGACTATGGCTACACCTTC CASSAQGIGKDYGYTF
TRBJ2-1 - TRBD2 TRBV7-3 TGTGCCAGCAGCTCCTCAGCGGGAGGGCCGGTCGAGCAGTTCTTC CASSSSAGGPVEQFF